Sequencing of this T cell receptor beta chain was carried out in a study of blood T cells in healthy people across ages. The V gene lost 6 bases and the J gene lost 4 bases, with 22 bases spanning the gap. The CDR3 is 17 amino acids. Germline values: CDR1 SGHVS, CDR2 FNYEAQ. A second PCR of 7 to 11 cycles used a sample-barcoded 5' primer and a J-beta primer mix. TCRdb used MiXCR to reprocess the 5' RACE reads, holding one entry per CDR3 protein. The sample includes about 800,000 distinct CDR3 sequences, 55% to 75% of them seen just once. Sample donors were healthy Caucasian individuals that came from Russia, aged roughly 6 to 95.

The chain carries TRBV7-6 and TRBJ2-1, with a weak D call TRBD1 (5 bases). Sequenced: blood. The source of this sequence is a man aged 30-40 years in good health. CDR3 in DNA: TGTGCCAGCAGGCTGGGGCCCAGACAGAATAATTACAATGAGCAGTTCTTC. This encodes CASRLGPRQNNYNEQFF.